These 17 T cell receptor beta chains originate from one sample sequenced in a study of CD8+ T cells in alopecia areata. Specified treatment: oral pan-JAK inhibitor, 5-10 mg twice daily. Sequencing used cDNA as its template, made by extracting RNA and reverse transcribing it. Repertoires were generated with immunoSEQ multiplex PCR, while TCRdb's copy carries only in-frame clones and drops some. The sample carries a few hundred thousand clones, roughly 40% recorded once. Sequenced here: CD4+ T cells sorted from blood, sampled at approximately week 39, from a patient treated with tofacitinib. The origin of the receptors is a human donor with alopecia areata.

This chain connects TRBV18 to TRBJ2-7; 7 bases line up with TRBD2. This CDR3 has 13 residues. V shed 6 bases, J shed 3 bases, and the junction held 5 bases outside the gene matches. In germline, CDR1 is KGHSH, CDR2 LQKENI. CDR3 residues: CASSQGLDYEQYF. In nucleotides, the CDR3 is TGTGCCAGCTCCCAAGGACTAGACTACGAGCAGTACTTC.

This clone was counted between two and nine times. The rearrangement joins TRBV30 to TRBJ2-5; weak D call: TRBD2 (5 bases). The CDR3 sequence is 14 residues long. CDR1 and CDR2 (germline): GTSNPN, SVGIG (reference sequence). The V gene lost 1 base and the J gene lost 5 bases, with 14 bases spanning the gap. CDR3 protein: CAWSAQARGETQYF. CDR3 nucleotides: TGTGCCTGGAGTGCGCAGGCCCGCGGGGAGACCCAGTACTTC.

The rearrangement links TRBV28 to TRBJ2-7; TRBD1 matches at 7 bases. This CDR3 has 12 residues. Germline-derived CDR1 and CDR2 are MDHEN and SYDVKM. V dropped 5 bases and J dropped 6; count of bases not matched to a gene: 4. The CDR3 reads CASSRQGREQYF. In nucleotides, the CDR3 is TGTGCCAGCAGTCGACAGGGTCGCGAGCAGTACTTC.

The CDR3 region is CASSPSAGSSYEQYF. In DNA form, the CDR3 reads TGCGCCAGCAGCCCCTCAGCGGGGAGCTCCTACGAGCAGTACTTC. The chain joins TRBV4-3 to TRBJ2-7, with TRBD2 identical over 7 bases. The CDR3 covers 15 residues. The germline V gene encodes CDR1 LGHNA and CDR2 YSLEER. The J segment lost 0 bases and the V segment lost 4 bases, leaving 6 bases of the junction unmatched.

A few counts support this clone. The chain joins TRBV5-1 to TRBJ2-7; possibly TRBD1 for D (5 bases). The V end lost 5 bases, the J end lost 5 bases, and 23 bases lay between the germline ends. The V gene's germline CDR1 is SGHRS and CDR2 YFSETQ. The CDR3 length is 16 residues. The CDR3 DNA reads TGCGCCAGCAGAGCTTTCTCGCAGGGAATGTTCCACGAGCAGTACTTC. This sequence encodes CASRAFSQGMFHEQYF.

This sequence joins TRBV30 and TRBJ1-1, with 7 bases matching TRBD1. The CDR3 contains 18 residues. After removal of 0 bases from V and 2 bases from J, the junction contained 15 bases not matched to a gene. Per the germline V gene, CDR1 is GTSNPN and CDR2 is SVGIG (reference sequence). The CDR3 protein is CAWSVPWALGQANTEAFF. The CDR3 coding sequence is TGTGCCTGGAGTGTACCTTGGGCGTTAGGACAGGCAAACACTGAAGCTTTCTTT.

The chain links TRBV5-1 to TRBJ1-2, with a possible D match to TRBD1 (6 bases). Looked up from germline, CDR1 is SGHRS and CDR2 is YFSETQ. The V and J ends lost 1 base and 7 bases respectively, with 17 bases between them. CDR3 length: 15 amino acids. This chain's CDR3 is CASSLSPGANSGYTF. As DNA, the CDR3 is TGCGCCAGCAGCTTGAGTCCAGGGGCCAATTCTGGCTACACCTTC.

CDR3 coding DNA: TGTGCCAGCTCACTCCAGTCGGGACCCTCTGGGGCCAACGTCCTGACTTTC. This codes for CASSLQSGPSGANVLTF. The V call is TRBV18, the J call TRBJ2-6, with D perhaps given as TRBD1 or TRBD2 (5 bases each). CDR1 KGHSH and CDR2 LQKENI come from the germline V gene. The CDR3 is made up of 17 amino acids. With 4 bases removed from V and 0 bases from J, the gap between germline ends came to 13 bases.

This clone was seen a few times. J is TRBJ1-5 and V is TRBV29-1; D might be TRBD1 (5 bases). Germline V gene sequence: CDR1 SQVTM, CDR2 ANQGSEA. This CDR3 has 13 residues. Trimming stripped 7 bases from V and 0 bases from J, with 10 bases between. CDR3 in DNA: TGCAGCGCCGGGACGGATAGCAATCAGCCCCAGCATTTT. It translates to CSAGTDSNQPQHF.

The chain has TRBV28 and TRBJ2-2; tentatively, D is TRBD1 (6 bases). There are 15 residues in the CDR3. Trimming left V 1 base short and J 6 bases short, with 12 bases between. In germline, CDR1 is MDHEN, CDR2 SYDVKM. In DNA, the CDR3 is TGTGCCAGCAGTTTATCACAGGGTATATCCGGGGAGCTGTTTTTT. Its protein is CASSLSQGISGELFF.

This clone was seen more than once but under ten times. This rearrangement joins TRBV29-1 to TRBJ2-7; D may be TRBD1 (5 bases). V was cut by 4 bases and J by 4 bases, with 14 bases left in between. The CDR3 consists of 13 residues. CDR1 is SQVTM, CDR2 ANQGSEA, per germline. CDR3 DNA sequence: TGCAGCGTTGCCGATGGGGCCACTTACGAGCAGTACTTC. As protein: CSVADGATYEQYF.

The V call is TRBV30, the J call TRBJ2-3; 12 bases map to TRBD2. The CDR3 sequence is 16 residues long. V lost 1 base to trimming and J lost 3 bases; unmatched junction nucleotides: 5. CDR1 and CDR2 (germline): GTSNPN, SVGIG (reference sequence). CDR3 coding DNA: TGTGCCTGGAGTGGGACTAGCGGGACACTTACAGATACGCAGTATTTT. It specifies CAWSGTSGTLTDTQYF.

In this sample, this clone turned up a few times. The chain carries TRBV29-1 and TRBJ2-3; 10 bases agree with TRBD1. The germline gives CDR1 SQVTM, CDR2 ANQGSEA. Unmatched junction bases numbered 4, after V lost 6 bases and J lost 4 bases. The CDR3 covers 13 residues. The CDR3 DNA sequence: TGCAGCGTCGGGACAGGGGTACCAGATACGCAGTATTTT. Translating gives CSVGTGVPDTQYF.

The genes are TRBV4-1 and TRBJ2-5; TRBD2 matches 8 bases. In germline, CDR1 is MGHRA, CDR2 YSYEKL. With 3 bases clipped from V and 5 bases from J, the junction kept 8 bases outside the gene matches. The CDR3 is made up of 15 amino acids. Here the CDR3 reads CASSHTGTSGETQYF. CDR3 coding DNA: TGCGCCAGCAGCCACACCGGGACTAGTGGGGAGACCCAGTACTTC.

V gene TRBV5-1 combines with J gene TRBJ2-7, with TRBD2 matching 9 bases. Germline CDR1 reads SGHRS; CDR2 reads YFSETQ. The J segment lost 5 bases and the V segment lost 3 bases, leaving 12 bases of the junction unmatched. The CDR3 has 16 residues. The CDR3 DNA sequence: TGCGCCAGCAGCTATTTAGCGGGAGAGGGGGTGGACGAGCAGTACTTC. Residues: CASSYLAGEGVDEQYF.

This chain joins TRBV4-3 and TRBJ2-5; 12 positions agree with TRBD2. CDR3 length: 15 residues. Germline V gene sequence: CDR1 LGHNA, CDR2 YSLEER. The V gene end was trimmed by 4 bases and the J gene end by 4 bases; junction bases not matched to a gene: 4. CDR3 region: CASSPGLAGRETQYF. DNA for the CDR3: TGCGCCAGCAGCCCAGGACTAGCGGGGAGAGAGACCCAGTACTTC.

The CDR3 spells CASSKSGQGRETQYF. CDR3 nucleotides: TGCGCCAGCAGCAAATCCGGACAGGGCCGAGAGACCCAGTACTTC. V and J are TRBV5-1 and TRBJ2-5; 8 bases agree with TRBD1. The V and J ends lost 4 bases and 4 bases, in that order; junction bases with no gene match: 9. The germline V gene encodes CDR1 SGHRS and CDR2 YFSETQ. This CDR3 has 15 residues.